A single sample is the source of the 13 T cell receptor beta chains below, sequenced in a study of blood T cell repertoires in COVID-19. TCRdb keeps only in-frame clones here, not all; method: immunoSEQ multiplex PCR. The table shows roughly 110,000 clones, with over 55% occurring only once. The specimen was peripheral blood. Receptors originate from a human donor with acute or convalescent COVID-19. The donor label of this sample is uncertain.

The chain recombines TRBV9 with TRBJ1-1, with D hard to call. Germline CDR1 SGDLS, CDR2 YYNGEE. With 4 bases removed from V and 2 bases from J, the gap between germline ends came to 12 bases. There are 14 residues in the CDR3. The CDR3 nucleotides are TGTGCCAGCAGCCCTGACATAAGTAACACTGAAGCTTTCTTT. It translates to CASSPDISNTEAFF. The variable domain in full, with the rest retrieved from reference TRBV9 and TRBJ1-1, is DSGVTQTPKHLITATGQRVTLRCSPRSGDLSVYWYQQSLDQGLQFLIQYYNGEERAKGNILERFSAQQFPDLHSELNLSSLELGDSALYFCASSPDISNTEAFFGQGTRLTVV.

This clone was counted once. The chain recombines TRBV24-1 with TRBJ1-1; D is uncertain. Germline CDR1 and CDR2: KGHDR and SFDVKD. The CDR3 spans 15 residues. V was trimmed by 5 bases and J by 4 bases, leaving 16 bases between them. CDR3 amino acids: CATSGIGRGGTEAFF. The CDR3 DNA follows: TGTGCCACCAGTGGGATAGGGCGGGGAGGCACTGAAGCTTTCTTT.

V gene TRBV30 combines with J gene TRBJ1-1; a possible D gene is TRBD1 (5 bases). This CDR3 spans 14 amino acids. Germline lookup yields CDR1 GTSNPN and CDR2 SVGIG (reference sequence). V was shortened by 4 bases and J by 3 bases, with 15 bases between the two germline ends. The CDR3 spells CAWTGGGRDTEAFF. In DNA form, the CDR3 reads TGTGCCTGGACCGGGGGGGGAAGGGACACTGAAGCTTTCTTT.

The genes are TRBV28 and TRBJ2-7; TRBD1 is a possible D gene (6 bases). The CDR3 has 15 residues. The germline gives CDR1 MDHEN, CDR2 SYDVKM. Trimming pared 5 bases from V and 5 bases from J, leaving 19 bases between. In DNA form, the CDR3 reads TGTGCCAGCAGTCCTAGAGACAGGAGTTTCGACGAGCAGTACTTC. Amino acids: CASSPRDRSFDEQYF.

In the case of this clone: In the same sample, other DNA sequences code for this CDR3. The V gene is TRBV27, the J gene TRBJ2-6, with 13 nucleotides matching TRBD2. The J segment lost 2 bases and the V segment lost 6 bases, leaving 4 bases of the junction unmatched. CDR1 MNHEY and CDR2 SMNVEV come from the germline V gene (reference sequence). The CDR3 is 17 residues long. The CDR3 DNA follows: TGTGCCAGCAGCGGAACTAGCGGGGGGGCTGGGGCCAACGTCCTGACTTTC. Amino acids: CASSGTSGGAGANVLTF.

This clone was recorded a few times. The rearrangement links TRBV6-5 to TRBJ1-2; D gene uncertain. V was shortened by 6 bases and J by 5 bases, with 10 bases between the two germline ends. Germline V gives CDR1 MNHEY, CDR2 SVGAGI. The CDR3 sequence is 12 residues long. Written as DNA, the CDR3 is TGTGCCAGCAGACGGGGAGAGTATGGCTACACCTTC. Protein product: CASRRGEYGYTF.

J is TRBJ1-1 and V is TRBV7-8; the D gene is possibly TRBD1 (6 bases). The CDR3 is 14 amino acids. V was shortened by 7 bases and J by 5 bases, with 17 bases between the two germline ends. Germline CDR1 reads SGHVS; CDR2 reads FQNEAQ. The CDR3 region has the DNA TGTGCCAGCAAAATCCGGGAGGGGGGGACTGAAGCTTTCTTT. Amino acid sequence: CASKIREGGTEAFF.

This chain connects TRBV4-1 to TRBJ1-5; D is unclear. Trimming stripped 3 bases from V and 1 base from J, with 13 bases between. The germline V gene has CDR1 MGHRA and CDR2 YSYEKL. The CDR3 is 16 amino acids. Written as DNA, the CDR3 is TGCGCCAGCAGCCATCGGCCAGGCAGCAGCAATCAGCCCCAGCATTTT. Translated, it gives CASSHRPGSSNQPQHF.

The chain carries TRBV6-5 and TRBJ1-1; D ambiguous. The CDR3 is made up of 13 amino acids. V was trimmed by 6 bases and J by 1 base, leaving 9 bases between them. Germline-derived CDR1 and CDR2 are MNHEY and SVGAGI. This CDR3 is CASRYSWNTEAFF. The CDR3 DNA is TGTGCCAGCAGGTACAGCTGGAACACTGAAGCTTTCTTT.

The chain links TRBV6-5 to TRBJ1-1, with 7 bases that match TRBD1. The CDR3 contains 13 residues. In germline, CDR1 is MNHEY, CDR2 SVGAGI. The junction had 3 bases not matched to a gene; V was cut back by 7 bases and J by 1 base. The CDR3 region has the DNA TGTGCCAGCAATAACAGGGGGAACACTGAAGCTTTCTTT. Its translation is CASNNRGNTEAFF.

The chain uses TRBV2 and TRBJ1-2; TRBD1 aligns across 8 bases. This CDR3 spans 15 amino acids. The J segment lost 5 bases and the V segment lost 6 bases, leaving 11 bases of the junction unmatched. The germline CDR1 and CDR2 sequences are SNHLY and FYNNEI. CDR3 amino acids: CASRLGQAPIYGYTF. The CDR3 DNA is TGTGCCAGCAGGCTGGGACAGGCCCCAATTTATGGCTACACCTTC.

The J gene is TRBJ1-2, the V gene TRBV30; TRBD1 is a possible D gene (6 bases). The germline gives CDR1 GTSNPN, CDR2 SVGIG (reference sequence). Trimming left V 0 bases short and J 4 bases short, with 9 bases between. CDR3 size: 13 residues. CDR3 in amino acids: CAWSVGRGYGYTF. The CDR3 bases are TGTGCCTGGAGTGTGGGCAGGGGCTATGGCTACACCTTC.

The J gene is TRBJ1-2, the V gene TRBV28; a possible D gene is TRBD1 (5 bases). This CDR3 contains 16 residues. Trimming removed 5 bases at V and 6 bases at J, with 22 bases between. The V gene's germline CDR1 is MDHEN and CDR2 SYDVKM. CDR3 nucleotides: TGTGCCAGCAGTGAACCTAGTGTGGGGCTTGCCAATGGCTACACCTTC. This gives the protein CASSEPSVGLANGYTF.